This entry is about one T cell receptor (beta chain). The CDR3 is 13 residues long. V lost 0 bases and J lost 6, with 9 bases in between. The germline CDR1 and CDR2 sequences are SGDLS and YYNGEE. The sample comes from a study of regulatory T cells in long-lasting Graves disease. Relying on iRepertoire HTBI primers and Arm-PCR of CDR3 regions, the team built TCR beta libraries. TCRdb fed the multiplex PCR reads into MiXCR, producing one record per CDR3 protein. The repertoire holds some 450,000 distinct CDR3 sequences, 23% seen once, with about a quarter in the top ten. Stated time point: persistent/refractory GD, antithyroid drugs over 5 years with positive TRAb. Making the TCR library involved RNA that had been extracted from PBMCs.

This chain uses TRBV9 with TRBJ1-1, with D unclear. This sequence originates from a female donor with Graves disease. The source was peripheral blood mononuclear cells (PBMCs), collected when the disease was refractory, from a patient treated with antithyroid drugs. CDR3 protein: CASSVVDMAEAFF. In DNA, the CDR3 is TGTGCCAGCAGCGTAGTAGACATGGCTGAAGCTTTCTTT.